A single sample is the source of the 19 T cell receptor beta chains below, sequenced in a study of T-cell reconstitution after alpha-beta-depleted transplantation in children. The authors prepared the TCRbeta library with unique molecular identifiers. A single record per CDR3 protein comes from TCRdb applying MiXCR to the PCR reads. The sample contains around 360,000 distinct CDR3 sequences, over 9% of which appear only once. The source was PBMCs from the stem cell graft donor, collected from the stem cell graft. The receptors originated from a human donor who donated a stem cell graft to a child with acute lymphoblastic leukemia.

V and J are TRBV16 and TRBJ1-1, with D possibly TRBD1 on 6 matching bases. The germline V gene encodes CDR1 KGHSY and CDR2 FQNENV. With 0 bases removed from V and 1 base from J, the gap between germline ends came to 15 bases. There are 17 residues in the CDR3. The CDR3 loop is CASSQSGGAGWNTEAFF. CDR3 DNA: TGTGCCAGCAGCCAATCTGGGGGCGCAGGGTGGAACACTGAAGCTTTCTTT.

The rearrangement uses TRBV5-1 and TRBJ2-7; 8 bases align to TRBD2. The CDR3 has 17 amino acids. The germline V gene encodes CDR1 SGHRS and CDR2 YFSETQ. Trimming took 2 bases from V and 2 from J; bases not matched to a gene: 12. CDR3 coding DNA: TGCGCCAGCAGCTTAGGTTCCGGCGGGAGGCCGACCTACGAGCAGTACTTC. Translating gives CASSLGSGGRPTYEQYF.

The V call is TRBV14, the J call TRBJ2-7; 11 positions agree with TRBD2. This CDR3 is 18 amino acids long. Germline CDR1 is SGHDN and CDR2 is FVKESK. With V trimmed by 0 bases and J by 0 bases, 7 bases remained unmatched. The CDR3 protein is CASSQEARGLAVSYEQYF. For the CDR3, the DNA is TGTGCCAGCAGCCAAGAGGCCCGGGGACTAGCGGTCTCCTACGAGCAGTACTTC.

This clonotype has more than one count but fewer than ten. The rearrangement links TRBV6-1 to TRBJ2-1; D remains ambiguous. CDR1 is MNHNS, CDR2 SASEGT, per germline. The CDR3 sequence is 13 residues long. The V gene lost 7 bases and the J gene lost 10 bases, with 17 bases spanning the gap. This chain's CDR3 is CASTRGSVREQFF. In DNA, the CDR3 is TGTGCCAGCACCCGCGGCTCGGTGCGGGAGCAGTTCTTC.

There are a few counts of this clonotype. The rearrangement joins TRBV27 to TRBJ1-5; TRBD1 agrees at 9 bases. The J segment lost 6 bases and the V segment lost 6 bases, leaving 12 bases of the junction unmatched. The CDR3 is 16 amino acids. From germline, CDR1 is MNHEY and CDR2 SMNVEV (reference sequence). The CDR3 DNA sequence: TGTGCCAGCAGCATAAAAAGTGGGACAGGGAGTCAGCCCCAGCATTTT. Its protein product is CASSIKSGTGSQPQHF.

This clonotype has more than one count but fewer than ten. This chain links TRBV20-1 with TRBJ2-2; TRBD1 aligns across 9 bases. Germline V lookup: CDR1 DFQATT, CDR2 SNEGSKA (reference sequence). The CDR3 contains 13 residues. The V segment lost 3 bases and the J segment 7 bases; nucleotides outside the gene matches: 3. In DNA, the CDR3 is TGCAGTGCTAGGCTGACAGGGGGCGGGGAGCTGTTTTTT. This encodes CSARLTGGGELFF.

This clonotype has just a few counts. The J gene is TRBJ1-3, the V gene TRBV5-1; the D gene is possibly TRBD1 (6 bases). This CDR3 has 16 residues. V was cut by 6 bases and J by 0 bases, with 16 bases left in between. Germline CDR1 is SGHRS and CDR2 is YFSETQ. CDR3 bases: TGCGCCAGCACCTGGAGGGACACCGGCTCTGGAAACACCATATATTTT. It yields the protein CASTWRDTGSGNTIYF.

The sample holds many counts of this clonotype. The CDR3 is CSVAPTGGEQYF. In DNA form, the CDR3 reads TGCAGCGTTGCGCCGACAGGGGGCGAGCAGTACTTC. The V gene is TRBV29-1, the J gene TRBJ2-7; TRBD1 agrees at 9 bases. The CDR3 is 12 residues long. V lost 4 bases and J lost 6; bases outside the gene matches: 4. In germline, CDR1 is SQVTM, CDR2 ANQGSEA.

This clonotype was seen ten or more times. This chain uses TRBV20-1 with TRBJ2-1; 8 bases line up with TRBD2. V lost 5 bases, J lost 6 bases, and 12 bases stayed unmatched. CDR1 is DFQATT, CDR2 SNEGSKA, per germline (reference sequence). CDR3 size: 15 residues. The CDR3 loop reads CSAGLAGSLGNEQFF. CDR3 DNA: TGCAGTGCTGGGTTAGCGGGAAGTTTGGGCAATGAGCAGTTCTTC.

This clonotype was recorded a few times. The chain combines TRBV2 with TRBJ2-6; no clear D. The V end lost 8 bases, the J end lost 0 bases, and 5 bases lay between the germline ends. The CDR3 is 13 amino acids. The germline CDR1 and CDR2 sequences are SNHLY and FYNNEI. DNA for the CDR3: TGTGCCAGCGGGTACTCTGGGGCCAACGTCCTGACTTTC. Translation gives CASGYSGANVLTF.

This clonotype turned up a few times. The chain employs TRBV2 and TRBJ2-4; maybe TRBD2 (5 bases). The CDR3 has 12 amino acids. The V and J ends lost 6 bases and 8 bases respectively, with 11 bases between them. CDR1 and CDR2 (germline): SNHLY, FYNNEI. The CDR3 sequence is CASSGVSYIQYF. CDR3 in DNA: TGTGCCAGCAGCGGGGTGTCGTACATTCAGTACTTC.

The CDR3 region has the DNA TGTGCCAGCAGCCCCGTCGGAGAAGAGACAGATACGCAGTATTTT. Its translation is CASSPVGEETDTQYF. The chain combines TRBV7-9 with TRBJ2-3; no clear D gene. The V and J ends lost 5 bases and 3 bases respectively, with 15 bases between them. The germline V gene encodes CDR1 SEHNR and CDR2 FQNEAQ (reference sequence). CDR3 length equals 15 residues.

This clonotype occurred a few times. The chain recombines TRBV5-1 with TRBJ1-1; D is unclear. Germline CDR1 reads SGHRS; CDR2 reads YFSETQ. V lost 1 base and J lost 1, with 8 bases in between. This CDR3 region has 14 residues. CDR3 sequence reads: CASSLPRQNTEAFF. The CDR3 bases are TGCGCCAGCAGCTTGCCCCGACAGAACACTGAAGCTTTCTTT.

The V call is TRBV12-3 or TRBV12-4, the J call TRBJ2-7; either TRBD1 or TRBD2 may supply D (5 bases each). This CDR3 comprises 16 residues. Trimming removed 3 bases at V and 0 bases at J, with 15 bases between. For the CDR3, the DNA is TGTGCCAGCAGTTTGGGCCTCTCCGGGACCTCCTACGAGCAGTACTTC. Translated, it gives CASSLGLSGTSYEQYF.

The rearrangement joins TRBV11-2 to TRBJ2-1; 12 nucleotides match TRBD2. J was trimmed by 3 bases and V by 5 bases; bases with no gene match: 8. Per germline, CDR1 SGHAT and CDR2 FQNNGV. This CDR3 spans 17 amino acids. Here the CDR3 DNA reads TGTGCCAGCAGCCCCCGCGCTAGCGGGAGGGGCTACAATGAGCAGTTCTTC. As protein: CASSPRASGRGYNEQFF.

This clonotype was picked up many times. V and J are TRBV20-1 and TRBJ2-7, with D tentatively TRBD1 (6 bases). CDR1 and CDR2 (germline): DFQATT, SNEGSKA (reference sequence). The V gene lost 6 bases and the J gene lost 5 bases, with 17 bases spanning the gap. There are 13 residues in the CDR3. In DNA, the CDR3 is TGCAGTGCAATGGGACACCCTTTGGACGAGCAGTACTTC. This codes for CSAMGHPLDEQYF.

This chain joins TRBV20-1 and TRBJ1-1; no clear D gene. CDR3 size: 14 residues. The V gene's germline CDR1 is DFQATT and CDR2 SNEGSKA (reference sequence). Trimming shortened V by 1 base and J by 2 bases, and 11 bases separated the two germline ends. The CDR3 here is CSARVPGPNTEAFF. As DNA, the CDR3 is TGCAGTGCTAGAGTGCCAGGACCAAACACTGAAGCTTTCTTT.

In its sample, this clonotype was seen a few times. The CDR3 loop is CASSLGQGAKETQYF. The CDR3, as DNA: TGTGCCAGCAGTTTAGGACAGGGGGCGAAAGAGACCCAGTACTTC. The chain employs TRBV12-3 or TRBV12-4 and TRBJ2-5, with 10 bases matching TRBD1. The J segment lost 3 bases and the V segment lost 1 base, leaving 2 bases of the junction unmatched. The CDR3 is 15 amino acids.

The chain employs TRBV18 and TRBJ1-1; D ambiguous. The CDR3 extends over 15 amino acids. V was cut by 2 bases and J by 1 base, with 11 bases left in between. Germline-derived CDR1 and CDR2 are KGHSH and LQKENI. The CDR3 sequence is CASSPRQEQNTEAFF. The CDR3 DNA reads as TGTGCCAGCTCACCAAGACAAGAGCAGAACACTGAAGCTTTCTTT.